A single sample gave rise to the 23 T cell receptor beta chains below, sequenced in a study of CD8 T cells in Susac syndrome. With random hexamers, roughly 0.5 to 1 ug RNA was reverse transcribed. Using its own MiXCR run on the immunoSEQ multiplex PCR reads, TCRdb lists one record per CDR3 protein. In the table there are over 150,000 distinct CDR3 sequences, 90% to 96% of which are singletons. Input material: CD4+ T cells from PBMCs. These receptors all come from a human donor with Susac syndrome.

V usage is TRBV25-1 and J usage is TRBJ2-1, with TRBD1 matching over 9 bases. Trimming removed 7 bases from V and 3 bases from J; junction bases left unmatched: 7. The CDR3 is 15 amino acids. Germline CDR1 and CDR2: MGHDK and SYGVNS. CDR3 in amino acids: CASTRTGASYNEQFF. The CDR3 bases are TGTGCCAGCACCCGGACAGGGGCGAGCTACAATGAGCAGTTCTTC. The variable domain in full, completed from reference TRBV25-1 and TRBJ2-1, reads EADIYQTPRYLVIGTGKKITLECSQTMGHDKMYWYQQDPGMELHLIHYSYGVNSTEKGDLSSESTVSRIRTEHFPLTLESARPSHTSQYLCASTRTGASYNEQFFGPGTRLTVL.

V is TRBV28 and J is TRBJ1-2; D gene unclear. Germline V gene data show CDR1 as MDHEN and CDR2 as SYDVKM. The V gene lost 5 bases and the J gene lost 4 bases, with 11 bases spanning the gap. The CDR3 is made up of 13 amino acids. For the CDR3, the DNA is TGTGCCAGCAGTGTGACGATTATCTATGGCTACACCTTC. This codes for CASSVTIIYGYTF.

The rearrangement uses TRBV7-8 and TRBJ1-2; 9 nucleotides line up with TRBD1. The trim removed 0 bases at V and 6 bases at J, leaving 2 bases unmatched. CDR1 is SGHVS and CDR2 is FQNEAQ in the germline V gene. This CDR3 is built from 14 residues. The CDR3 DNA sequence: TGTGCCAGCAGCTTAGCGGGACAGGGCGATGGCTACACCTTC. Translation: CASSLAGQGDGYTF.

The chain is built from TRBV11-2 and TRBJ2-2; D remains unclear. CDR3 length: 14 amino acids. Germline CDR1 and CDR2: SGHAT and FQNNGV. V was cut by 1 base and J by 4 bases, with 7 bases left in between. The CDR3 DNA follows: TGTGCCAGCAGCTTAGTTAGGGTCACCGGGGAGCTGTTTTTT. Translating it yields CASSLVRVTGELFF. The variable domain in full, with the rest retrieved from reference TRBV11-2 and TRBJ2-2, is EAGVAQSPRYKIIEKRQSVAFWCNPISGHATLYWYQQILGQGPKLLIQFQNNGVVDDSQLPKDRFSAERLKGVDSTLKIQPAKLEDSAVYLCASSLVRVTGELFFGEGSRLTVL.

The V call is TRBV6-6, the J call TRBJ1-2, with a possible D match to TRBD1 (6 bases). The V end was cut by 4 bases, the J end by 7 bases, with 19 bases between. CDR3 length: 15 residues. CDR1 and CDR2 from the germline V gene are MNHNY and SVGAGI (reference sequence). The CDR3 DNA reads as TGTGCCAGCAGTTCCCTAACCCGGGACAACATTGGCTACACCTTC. Translating gives CASSSLTRDNIGYTF.

This clonotype came up once. The J gene is TRBJ2-5, the V gene TRBV20-1, with 7 positions matching TRBD1. The V gene's germline CDR1 is DFQATT and CDR2 SNEGSKA (reference sequence). The V gene end was trimmed by 4 bases and the J gene end by 0 bases; junction bases not matched to a gene: 8. The CDR3 covers 15 residues. For the CDR3, the DNA is TGCAGTGCTAACGAGGGGGCGTCGTACCAAGAGACCCAGTACTTC. This encodes CSANEGASYQETQYF.

This chain uses TRBV10-3 with TRBJ2-3; possibly TRBD1 or TRBD2 for D (5 bases each). Trimming took 2 bases from V and 5 from J, leaving 14 bases between them. This CDR3 contains 15 residues. Germline V lookup: CDR1 ENHRY, CDR2 SYGVKD. CDR3 in DNA: TGTGCCATCAGTGAGCAGAGAGGGGCGGGAGATACGCAGTATTTT. As protein: CAISEQRGAGDTQYF.

The chain has TRBV29-1 and TRBJ1-1; D gene uncertain. CDR1 and CDR2 from the germline V gene are SQVTM and ANQGSEA. The CDR3 contains 11 residues. Trimming took 5 bases from V and 0 from J, leaving 4 bases between them. The CDR3 region is CSVLLNTEAFF. In DNA form, the CDR3 reads TGCAGCGTTCTCTTGAACACTGAAGCTTTCTTT.

J is TRBJ2-5 and V is TRBV24-1, with unresolved D. Trimming cost V 6 bases and J 0 bases, with 7 bases left between them. This CDR3 region has 13 residues. CDR1 and CDR2 from the germline V gene are KGHDR and SFDVKD. This chain's CDR3 is CATSTAYQETQYF. The DNA for the CDR3 is TGTGCCACCAGTACAGCGTACCAAGAGACCCAGTACTTC.

This clonotype was seen once. The chain uses TRBV19 and TRBJ2-2, with 12 positions matching TRBD2. Germline CDR1 and CDR2: LNHDA and SQIVND (reference sequence). This CDR3 is built from 15 residues. V was pared by 6 bases and J by 3 bases, with 2 bases of the junction left unmatched. For the CDR3, the DNA is TGTGCCAGTAGCCGACTAGCGGGAGACACCGGGGAGCTGTTTTTT. Its protein product is CASSRLAGDTGELFF.

The chain carries TRBV28 and TRBJ2-1; 7 bases are a match to TRBD2. J lost 8 bases, V lost 8 bases, and 15 bases had no gene match. Germline values: CDR1 MDHEN, CDR2 SYDVKM. The CDR3 has 15 amino acids. Here the CDR3 reads CASAPTRGSGHEQFF. The DNA of the CDR3 is TGTGCCAGCGCTCCCACCCGCGGGAGCGGGCATGAGCAGTTCTTC.

This clonotype has just a few counts. Its ends do not fully match the called genes, so a read error is possible. This sequence joins TRBV4-1 and TRBJ1-4; D gene unclear. Per germline, CDR1 MGHRA and CDR2 YSYEKL. CDR3 size: 15 residues. The CDR3: CASSTTQYGNEKLFF. The CDR3 DNA is TGCGCCAGCAGCACTACCCAATACGGAAATGAAAAACTGTTCTTT.

This rearrangement joins TRBV7-2 to TRBJ1-6; D is undetermined. CDR1 and CDR2 from the germline V gene are SGHTA and FQGNSA. Trimming left V 7 bases short and J 3 bases short, with 16 bases between. The length of the CDR3 is 16 residues. The CDR3 region is CASKVSGIGYNSPLHF. In DNA form, the CDR3 reads TGTGCCAGCAAAGTCTCGGGTATTGGCTATAATTCACCCCTCCACTTT.

This rearrangement joins TRBV6-6 to TRBJ2-1; D unclear. CDR1 is MNHNY, CDR2 SVGAGI, per germline (reference sequence). Deletions cut 4 bases from V and 6 bases from J, with 13 bases between. The CDR3 covers 14 residues. The CDR3 protein is CASSSRSFANEQFF. The CDR3 DNA reads TGTGCCAGCAGTTCCCGGTCTTTCGCCAATGAGCAGTTCTTC.

The CDR3, as DNA: TGTGCCACCAGACCCGGGGGGGAGGCCCTAGCGGAGACCCAGTACTTC. Amino acid sequence: CATRPGGEALAETQYF. The V gene is TRBV15, the J gene TRBJ2-5, with 8 bases lining up with TRBD2. The CDR3 has 16 residues. V lost 6 bases and J lost 5; bases outside the gene matches: 14. Germline values: CDR1 LNHNV, CDR2 YYDKDF (reference sequence).

The chain is built from TRBV20-1 and TRBJ2-7; TRBD2 matches at 12 bases. The CDR3 runs 14 residues. From germline, CDR1 is DFQATT and CDR2 SNEGSKA (reference sequence). V was clipped by 3 bases and J by 5 bases; unmatched bases: 5. CDR3 residues: CSARLTSGSDEQYF. In DNA form, the CDR3 reads TGCAGTGCTAGGTTGACTAGCGGGAGCGACGAGCAGTACTTC.

The chain carries TRBV15 and TRBJ1-3; D is unclear. Trimming cost V 4 bases and J 5 bases, with 9 bases left between them. There are 13 residues in the CDR3. Germline V gene lookup returns CDR1 LNHNV and CDR2 YYDKDF (reference sequence). CDR3 in amino acids: CATSTDARNTIYF. For the CDR3, the DNA is TGTGCCACCAGCACCGATGCTAGAAACACCATATATTTT.

The chain links TRBV9 to TRBJ2-2; D is ambiguous. V shed 0 bases and J shed 7 bases, with 4 bases lying between them. In germline, CDR1 is SGDLS, CDR2 YYNGEE. This CDR3 spans 12 amino acids. The CDR3 bases are TGTGCCAGCAGCGTAGAACACGGGGAGCTGTTTTTT. Its translation: CASSVEHGELFF.

This chain connects TRBV12-3 or TRBV12-4 to TRBJ2-3, with D perhaps assigned TRBD1 or TRBD2 (5 bases each). Trimming left V 5 bases short and J 0 bases short, with 12 bases between. The CDR3 is made up of 15 amino acids. The CDR3, as DNA: TGTGCCAGCAGTCCCAGCGGACATAGCACAGATACGCAGTATTTT. This encodes CASSPSGHSTDTQYF.

J is TRBJ1-5 and V is TRBV5-1, with no clear D. Germline CDR1 SGHRS, CDR2 YFSETQ. This CDR3 spans 15 amino acids. V was trimmed by 0 bases and J by 9 bases, leaving 16 bases between them. In nucleotides, the CDR3 is TGCGCCAGCAGCTTGGGCCCACTCGACGCCAGGCCCCAGCATTTT. It specifies CASSLGPLDARPQHF.

The chain combines TRBV12-5 with TRBJ2-5; D unclear. The germline V gene has CDR1 LGHNT and CDR2 FRNRAP. V was pared by 6 bases and J by 4 bases, with 12 bases between. The CDR3 is made up of 13 amino acids. The CDR3 DNA is TGTGCTAGTGGACCAGACTCAGCAGAGACCCAGTACTTC. It specifies CASGPDSAETQYF. Using reference TRBV12-5 and TRBJ2-5 for the parts outside the CDR3, the full variable domain is DARVTQTPRHKVTEMGQEVTMRCQPILGHNTVFWYRQTMMQGLELLAYFRNRAPLDDSGMPKDRFSAEMPDATLATLKIQPSEPRDSAVYFCASGPDSAETQYFGPGTRLLVL.

The CDR3 sequence is CASSLMVSGKGGDEQFF. In DNA, the CDR3 is TGCGCCAGCAGCTTAATGGTCAGCGGGAAGGGTGGGGATGAGCAGTTCTTC. The rearrangement joins TRBV5-1 to TRBJ2-1, with TRBD2 matching 7 bases. The CDR3 length is 17 residues. Germline V gene lookup returns CDR1 SGHRS and CDR2 YFSETQ. V was pared by 2 bases and J by 8 bases, with 16 bases of the junction left unmatched.

The chain recombines TRBV20-1 with TRBJ2-7; D remains ambiguous. The CDR3 is 14 amino acids. V lost 5 bases, J lost 0 bases, and 14 bases lay in between. The germline gives CDR1 DFQATT, CDR2 SNEGSKA (reference sequence). DNA of the CDR3: TGCAGTGCTCCCACACGGACGGACTCCTACGAGCAGTACTTC. Translating it yields CSAPTRTDSYEQYF.